This TCR beta chain appears in the sequencing data of a study of Tregs in tolerant kidney transplant recipients. Profiled with immunoSEQ multiplex PCR; TCRdb holds only in-frame clones, not every one. Found here are some 52,000 clones; the top ten clones hold roughly 0.9%. V dropped 6 bases and J dropped 3; count of bases not matched to a gene: 7. The CDR3 length is 15 residues. CDR1 and CDR2 (germline): LNHDA, SQIVND (reference sequence). To note about this clone: What it recognizes is unknown. The CDR3 goes on 3 residues after the read ends, and that part is filled in from the germline J gene.

Thawed PBMCs were FACS-sorted into unstimulated CD4+CD25+CD127- regulatory T cells, CD4+CD25- non-regulatory cells, CD4 and CD8 cells. Study observations and caveats: Nucleotide sequences could not be compared across some patients' samples due to primer changes. Tregs expanded with activated donor B cells seemed most donor-specific.

The source material was CD4+ T cells from blood, sampled before the transplant. This TCR came from a human donor who received a combined kidney and bone marrow transplant. The chain employs TRBV19 and TRBJ2-3; 9 nucleotides line up with TRBD1. The CDR3 region is CASSARDRVTDTQYF. The sequenced part of the CDR3 DNA is TGTGCCAGTAGCGCCCGGGACAGGGTGACAGATACG.